Presented here are 30 T cell receptor beta chains from one specimen sequenced in a study of T cell clonality in common variable immunodeficiency. Data came from immunoSEQ multiplex PCR; TCRdb stores just in-frame clones and leaves some out. This set yields approximately 81,000 clones and no singletons; the top ten hold approximately 0.8%. Sample: peripheral blood mononuclear cells. The receptor set was obtained from a person between 18 and 75 years old in good health.

This clone has at least ten counts. The read finishes 3 residues shy of the CDR3 end, and the germline J gene is used to complete it. The chain employs TRBV5-4 and TRBJ2-1; TRBD2 is a possible D gene (6 bases). This CDR3 spans 16 amino acids. CDR1 and CDR2 from the germline V gene are SGHNT and YYREEE (reference sequence). V lost 3 bases to trimming and J lost 4 bases, with 17 bases between them. CDR3 amino acids: CASSSGGLYSYNEQFF. The sequenced CDR3 bases are TGTGCCAGCAGCTCCGGAGGGCTGTACAGTTACAATGAG. The variable domain in full, with the rest retrieved from reference TRBV5-4 and TRBJ2-1, is ETGVTQSPTHLIKTRGQQVTLRCSSQSGHNTVSWYQQALGQGPQFIFQYYREEENGRGNFPPRFSGLQFPNYSSELNVNALELDDSALYLCASSSGGLYSYNEQFFGPGTRLTVL.

Many counts were recorded for this clone. The CDR3 end lies 3 residues beyond the end of the read and is filled in from the germline J gene. The V gene is TRBV20-1, the J gene TRBJ1-2; 7 bases are a match to TRBD1. The CDR3 has 13 amino acids. CDR1 and CDR2 (germline): DFQATT, SNEGSKA (reference sequence). CDR3 bases read: TGCAGTGCGCAGGACAGGACCCATGGAGGC. Translation gives CSAQDRTHGG. The CDR3 reads in full as CSAQDRTHGGYTF.

This clone was counted at least ten times. Coverage ceases 3 residues before the CDR3 finishes, and the germline J gene fills in the end. This chain links TRBV18 with TRBJ1-5; 9 bases match TRBD1. Germline V gene sequence: CDR1 KGHSH, CDR2 LQKENI. This CDR3 region has 15 residues. J gave up 4 bases and V 3 bases, and 4 bases lay outside the gene matches. The sequenced part of the CDR3 DNA is TGTGCCAGCTCACCGGACAGGGGACTGAATCAGCCC. Translating it yields CASSPDRGLNQP. The full-length CDR3 reads as CASSPDRGLNQPQHF.

As to this clone: The DNA ends 3 residues before the CDR3 does, and the rest of the CDR3 is filled in from the germline J gene. The genes are TRBV20-1 and TRBJ1-2; tentatively, D is TRBD1 (5 bases). The germline V gene has CDR1 DFQATT and CDR2 SNEGSKA (reference sequence). The CDR3 has 10 residues. CDR3 bases read: TGCAGAGCGCAGGGCTATGGC. Translating it yields CRAQGYG. The whole CDR3 region reads CRAQGYGYTF.

This clone was recorded many times. The read stops 3 residues short of the end of the CDR3; the missing end is completed from the germline J gene. V gene TRBV7-9 combines with J gene TRBJ2-1; 7 bases map to TRBD2. The ends lost 4 bases at V and 4 bases at J; junction bases unmatched: 4. The length of the CDR3 is 14 residues. CDR1 is SEHNR, CDR2 FQNEAQ, per germline (reference sequence). The CDR3 region is CASSSSGNYNEQFF. Incomplete CDR3 DNA: TGTGCCAGCAGCTCAAGCGGGAATTACAATGAG. The complete variable domain, with remaining parts taken from reference TRBV7-9 and TRBJ2-1, reads DTGVSQNPRHKITKRGQNVTFRCDPISEHNRLYWYRQTLGQGPEFLTYFQNEAQLEKSRLLSDRFSAERPKGSFSTLEIQRTEQGDSAMYLCASSSSGNYNEQFFGPGTRLTVL.

This clone was recorded at least ten times. The read ends 3 residues before the CDR3 terminus; that terminus is restored from the germline J gene. J is TRBJ2-5 and V is TRBV12-3 or TRBV12-4; tentative D call: TRBD1 (6 bases). CDR3 length: 14 amino acids. Trimming removed 4 bases from V and 0 bases from J, with 9 bases in between. The CDR3 here is CASSSQGDQETQYF. The CDR3 DNA, read in part, is TGTGCCAGCAGTTCACAGGGAGACCAAGAGACC.

This clone was counted at least ten times. The read terminates 3 residues ahead of where the CDR3 ends, so the germline J gene completes it. The chain recombines TRBV5-1 with TRBJ2-3; TRBD1 matches 7 bases. This CDR3 is built from 16 residues. Germline loops: CDR1 SGHRS, CDR2 YFSETQ. The junction had 14 bases not matched to a gene; V was cut back by 4 bases and J by 6 bases. CDR3 amino acids: CASSGGGQAQWDTQYF. The DNA read from the CDR3 is TGCGCCAGCAGCGGAGGAGGACAGGCGCAGTGGGATACG.

This clone was recorded at least ten times. Sequencing ends 3 residues short of the CDR3 end; the germline J gene provides the rest. This chain joins TRBV10-1 and TRBJ2-3; D might be TRBD1 (5 bases). With 6 bases removed from V and 0 bases from J, the gap between germline ends came to 10 bases. The germline V gene has CDR1 WNHNN and CDR2 SYGVQD (reference sequence). The CDR3 contains 14 residues. The CDR3 loop reads CASSPQASTDTQYF. CDR3 DNA (partial): TGCGCCAGCAGCCCACAGGCTAGCACAGATACG.

This clone appeared many times. From the germline J gene comes the end of the CDR3, since the read stops 3 residues before it. The rearrangement joins TRBV5-4 to TRBJ2-3, with unresolved D. From germline, CDR1 is SGHNT and CDR2 YYREEE (reference sequence). Trimming shortened V by 5 bases and J by 0 bases, and 4 bases separated the two germline ends. This CDR3 contains 12 residues. Here the CDR3 reads CASSRSTDTQYF. CDR3 DNA, as far as it was read: TGTGCCAGCAGTCGGAGCACAGATACG.

This clone was seen at least ten times. The read ends 3 residues shy of where the CDR3 ends; the end is completed using the germline J gene. The genes are TRBV5-1 and TRBJ2-1; 12 positions agree with TRBD2. Germline V lookup: CDR1 SGHRS, CDR2 YFSETQ. The CDR3 has 20 residues. The junction had 18 bases not matched to a gene; V was cut back by 4 bases and J by 4 bases. CDR3 residues: CASSPYSTSGRTYGYNEQFF. The CDR3 DNA, read in part, is TGCGCCAGCAGCCCCTACTCCACTAGCGGGAGGACCTATGGTTACAATGAG.

Worth noting for this clone: The read is 3 residues too short to cover the CDR3 end, so that end is filled in from the germline J gene. The chain carries TRBV11-1 and TRBJ2-7; 7 bases are a match to TRBD1. Germline values: CDR1 SGHAT, CDR2 FQDESV (reference sequence). CDR3 length equals 14 residues. The V and J ends lost 5 bases and 3 bases, in that order; junction bases with no gene match: 7. The CDR3 protein is CASSRLRDSYEQYF. The sequenced CDR3 bases are TGTGCCAGCAGCCGACTCCGGGACAGCTACGAG. The full variable domain, rest sourced from reference TRBV11-1 and TRBJ2-7, is EAEVAQSPRYKITEKSQAVAFWCDPISGHATLYWYRQILGQGPELLVQFQDESVVDDSQLPKDRFSAERLKGVDSTLKIQPAELGDSAMYLCASSRLRDSYEQYFGPGTRLTVT.

This clone was counted at least ten times. Read data end 3 residues before the CDR3 end; the end is taken from the germline J gene. The chain combines TRBV5-1 with TRBJ2-3; D is unresolved. Trimming took off 0 bases at V and 3 bases at J, with 11 bases between the two ends. The CDR3 extends over 15 amino acids. Germline CDR1 is SGHRS and CDR2 is YFSETQ. The CDR3 DNA, read in part, is TGCGCCAGCAGCTTGGTGGCTAGAAGAACAGATACG. Amino acids: CASSLVARRTDT. Given in full, the CDR3 is CASSLVARRTDTQYF.

A few counts support this clone. The sequenced fragment ends 3 residues before the CDR3 boundary, so the rest is inferred from the germline J gene. The chain uses TRBV29-1 and TRBJ1-2, with D possibly TRBD1 on 5 matching bases. The V end was cut by 6 bases, the J end by 1 base, with 18 bases between. This CDR3 region has 15 residues. The V gene's germline CDR1 is SQVTM and CDR2 ANQGSEA. Partial CDR3 DNA: TGCAGCGTCGCTGGGGGACTATCCGGTAACTATGGC. This encodes CSVAGGLSGNYG. The whole CDR3 is CSVAGGLSGNYGYTF.

This clone has ten or more counts. Coverage ceases 3 residues before the CDR3 finishes, and the germline J gene fills in the end. This sequence joins TRBV20-1 and TRBJ1-5; a possible D gene is TRBD1 (5 bases). The CDR3 has 15 residues. Looked up from germline, CDR1 is DFQATT and CDR2 is SNEGSKA (reference sequence). Trimming cost V 5 bases and J 0 bases, with 14 bases left between them. CDR3 region: CSAPLRGNSNQPQHF. The CDR3 bases that were read are TGCAGTGCTCCCCTCCGGGGGAATAGCAATCAGCCC.

This clone was seen at least ten times. Read data end 3 residues before the CDR3 end; the end is taken from the germline J gene. This chain joins TRBV19 and TRBJ2-4, with 16 bases identical to TRBD2. The junction had 14 bases not matched to a gene; V was cut back by 0 bases and J by 9 bases. This CDR3 has 20 residues. In germline, CDR1 is LNHDA, CDR2 SQIVND (reference sequence). Partial CDR3 DNA: TGTGCCAGTAGTATAGATCTTTCAGGGACTAGCGGGAGGGGAGGTTTCATT. This sequence encodes CASSIDLSGTSGRGGFI. The complete CDR3 reads CASSIDLSGTSGRGGFIQYF.

A remark on this clone: Read coverage stops 3 residues before the CDR3 terminus; the germline J gene supplies the remainder. The chain couples TRBV19 to TRBJ1-1; 8 nucleotides match TRBD1. This CDR3 has 16 amino acids. The V segment lost 5 bases and the J segment 0 bases; nucleotides outside the gene matches: 8. CDR1 and CDR2 from the germline V gene are LNHDA and SQIVND (reference sequence). The CDR3 spells CASSFRTGSMNTEAFF. The part of the CDR3 DNA that was read is TGTGCCAGTAGTTTTCGGACAGGGTCCATGAACACTGAA.

This clone was counted at least ten times. The CDR3 end lies 3 residues beyond the end of the read and is filled in from the germline J gene. The chain employs TRBV6-4 and TRBJ2-1; 10 nucleotides align to TRBD1. The V gene's germline CDR1 is MRHNA and CDR2 SNTAGT. This CDR3 region has 15 residues. V was clipped by 6 bases and J by 7 bases; unmatched bases: 9. Partial CDR3 DNA: TGTGCCAGCAGACCGGGACAGGGGATAGGAAATGAG. Translated: CASRPGQGIGNE. The entire CDR3 reads CASRPGQGIGNEQFF.

Only a few counts were recorded for this clone. The read ends 3 residues before the CDR3 terminus; that terminus is restored from the germline J gene. V and J are TRBV18 and TRBJ2-1, with a weak D call TRBD2 (5 bases). The V end lost 3 bases, the J end lost 8 bases, and 17 bases lay between the germline ends. The CDR3 is made up of 15 amino acids. The V gene's germline CDR1 is KGHSH and CDR2 LQKENI. CDR3 amino acids: CASSPRAMGSDEQFF. The CDR3 bases that were read are TGTGCCAGCTCACCGAGGGCCATGGGTAGCGATGAG.

This clone was seen many times. The CDR3 sequence is CSARGASGRAGWETQYF. The DNA read from the CDR3 is TGCAGTGCGCGGGGGGCTAGCGGGAGGGCCGGGTGGGAGACC. The V and J genes are TRBV20-1 and TRBJ2-5; 12 bases agree with TRBD2. Sequencing ends 3 residues short of the CDR3 end; the germline J gene provides the rest. The CDR3 is 17 residues long. Trimming at V came to 6 bases and at J to 5 bases, leaving 16 bases not matched to a gene. Germline CDR1 reads DFQATT; CDR2 reads SNEGSKA (reference sequence).

This clone was found many times. The read terminates 3 residues before the CDR3 end, so the remaining end is supplied by the germline J gene. The chain recombines TRBV5-1 with TRBJ2-7; 11 bases map to TRBD2. Germline V gives CDR1 SGHRS, CDR2 YFSETQ. The CDR3 is 17 residues long. V lost 0 bases, J lost 2 bases, and 7 bases stayed unmatched. This chain's CDR3 is CASSLARGTSGPYEQYF. The CDR3 bases that were read are TGCGCCAGCAGCTTGGCCCGCGGGACTAGCGGTCCCTACGAG. Full variable domain (outside the CDR3, taken from reference TRBV5-1 and TRBJ2-7): KAGVTQTPRYLIKTRGQQVTLSCSPISGHRSVSWYQQTPGQGLQFLFEYFSETQRNKGNFPGRFSGRQFSNSRSEMNVSTLELGDSALYLCASSLARGTSGPYEQYFGPGTRLTVT.

This clone was seen many times. The CDR3 goes on 3 residues after the read ends, and that part is filled in from the germline J gene. The chain links TRBV20-1 to TRBJ2-1, with a possible D match to TRBD1 (5 bases). V lost 0 bases, J lost 2 bases, and 11 bases lay in between. The germline gives CDR1 DFQATT, CDR2 SNEGSKA (reference sequence). CDR3 length equals 15 residues. The CDR3 DNA, read in part, is TGCAGTGCTAGAGATCAGGGAATCGCCTACAATGAG. Amino acids: CSARDQGIAYNE. The CDR3 in its entirety is CSARDQGIAYNEQFF.

This clone was detected ten times or more. From the germline J gene comes the end of the CDR3, since the read stops 3 residues before it. This chain uses TRBV7-2 with TRBJ1-1; maybe TRBD1 (5 bases). This CDR3 comprises 14 residues. V lost 3 bases, J lost 5 bases, and 13 bases lay in between. Per the germline V gene, CDR1 is SGHTA and CDR2 is FQGNSA. The sequenced CDR3 bases are TGTGCCAGCAGCTTCTCAGGGTCTGTTACTGAA. It codes for CASSFSGSVTE. The entire CDR3 reads CASSFSGSVTEAFF.

With respect to this clone: The junction does not match germline at one end; this may be a read error. The observed sequence ends 3 residues before the CDR3 terminus, with the missing tail filled in from the germline J gene. The V and J genes are TRBV7-9 and TRBJ2-7, with 9 bases fitting TRBD1. CDR3 length equals 13 residues. Germline-derived CDR1 and CDR2 are SEHNR and FQNEAQ (reference sequence). The CDR3 DNA, read in part, is TGTTCCAGCAGCCGACAGGGGGCCTACGAG. This encodes CSSSRQGAYE. The entire CDR3 reads CSSSRQGAYEQYF. The full variable domain, completed using reference TRBV7-9 and TRBJ2-7, is DTGVSQNPRHKITKRGQNVTFRCDPISEHNRLYWYRQTLGQGPEFLTYFQNEAQLEKSRLLSDRFSAERPKGSFSTLEIQRTEQGDSAMYLCSSSRQGAYEQYFGPGTRLTVT.

This clone was detected many times. The read finishes 3 residues shy of the CDR3 end, and the germline J gene is used to complete it. The chain couples TRBV28 to TRBJ2-7; the D is unclear. From germline, CDR1 is MDHEN and CDR2 SYDVKM. The CDR3 runs 16 residues. Trimming pared 7 bases from V and 2 bases from J, leaving 21 bases between. The sequenced CDR3 bases are TGTGCCAGCACCACCACTTGGGCCAAGGGCCCCTACGAG. Protein sequence: CASTTTWAKGPYE. The entire CDR3 sequence reads CASTTTWAKGPYEQYF. Complete variable domain (other parts from reference TRBV28 and TRBJ2-7): DVKVTQSSRYLVKRTGEKVFLECVQDMDHENMFWYRQDPGLGLRLIYFSYDVKMKEKGDIPEGYSVSREKKERFSLILESASTNQTSMYLCASTTTWAKGPYEQYFGPGTRLTVT.

This clone occurred many times. CDR3 sequence: CSARHSLSIYF. Incomplete CDR3 DNA: TGCAGTGCTAGACACAGTCTTTCC. V and J are TRBV20-1 and TRBJ1-3, with D unclear. The CDR3 extends 3 residues past the end of the read, so its final part is completed from the germline J gene. Germline V gives CDR1 DFQATT, CDR2 SNEGSKA (reference sequence). The length of the CDR3 is 11 residues.

Many counts were recorded for this clone. The CDR3 sequence: CASRTTGLAGGEQYF. The part of the CDR3 DNA that was read is TGTGCCAGCAGGACCACGGGACTAGCGGGGGGCGAG. The chain couples TRBV28 to TRBJ2-7; 15 nucleotides agree with TRBD2. The CDR3 extends 3 residues past the end of the read, so its final part is completed from the germline J gene. Germline CDR1 reads MDHEN; CDR2 reads SYDVKM. V trimming: 6 bases; J trimming: 6 bases; junction bases outside the gene matches: 6. CDR3 length: 15 residues.

This clone showed up many times. The read gets to within 3 residues of the CDR3 end, and the germline J gene fills in the rest. The V and J genes are TRBV28 and TRBJ1-3; 7 positions match TRBD1. The trim removed 8 bases at V and 5 bases at J, leaving 9 bases unmatched. CDR1 and CDR2 from the germline V gene are MDHEN and SYDVKM. The CDR3 is 14 amino acids. The sequenced CDR3 bases are TGTGCCAGCCTTAGGGACAGCGCGAGAAACACC. It codes for CASLRDSARNT. The CDR3, in full, reads CASLRDSARNTIYF.

This clone was found many times. Germline is not matched at one junction end, which may reflect a read error. The read is 3 residues too short to cover the CDR3 end, so that end is filled in from the germline J gene. The rearrangement joins TRBV4-2 to TRBJ2-1; perhaps TRBD2 as D (6 bases). From germline, CDR1 is LGHNA and CDR2 YNFKEQ. CDR3 length: 15 amino acids. CDR3 DNA (partial): TGCGCCAGCAGCCGCCTTAGCGGAGATTACAATGAG. Its translation is CASSRLSGDYNE. The whole CDR3 is CASSRLSGDYNEQFF.

This clone was detected many times. The sequence runs out 3 residues before the end of the CDR3; the remainder is reconstructed from the germline J gene. This chain uses TRBV7-9 with TRBJ2-1; D gene uncertain. The germline gives CDR1 SEHNR, CDR2 FQNEAQ (reference sequence). CDR3 length equals 13 residues. Trimming left V 7 bases short and J 8 bases short, with 15 bases between. CDR3 sequence reads: CASKSLVDDEQFF. The sequenced CDR3 bases are TGTGCCAGCAAGAGTCTAGTCGACGATGAG.

This clone was seen repeatedly, ten times or more. Read sequence stops 3 residues before the CDR3 end, and the germline J gene provides the missing end. The V gene is TRBV6-2 or TRBV6-3, the J gene TRBJ1-2; 9 bases line up with TRBD1. The CDR3 has 14 residues. From germline, CDR1 is MNHEY and CDR2 SVGEGT. V was pared by 6 bases and J by 4 bases, with 6 bases of the junction left unmatched. Partial CDR3 DNA: TGTGCCAGCAGCCTCCGGGACAGGGCCTATGGC. The encoded protein is CASSLRDRAYG. The CDR3, in full, reads CASSLRDRAYGYTF.